This T cell receptor beta chain comes out of a study of blood T cells in healthy people across ages (dated by TCRdb to the mid-2010s). General notes on the study: Template switching captured roughly one uniquely barcoded TCR beta cDNA molecule per two T cells in model experiments. The study measured age-related changes in TCR beta repertoire diversity using deep sequencing normalized with unique cDNA molecular identifiers. Four age groups were formed from the donors: young (average about 16 years), middle-aged (approximately 39), aged (62) and long-lived (around 82). To avoid experimental bias, donors of different ages were randomly spread across the sequencing lanes. Two additional independent replicas of 1 million unique cDNA reads from the same blood draw were analyzed for two donors (one aged 18 to 29 and one aged 80 or older).

Points on this clonotype: Its antigen specificity is not known. Base qualities were left out, and no much larger clone turns up one base away.

Paper-wide results and their limitations: The long-lived group showed more naive CD4+ T cells, fewer expanded clones and increased TCR diversity than the aged group, suggesting age selection. Because profiling used bulk unsorted PBMCs, naive and antigen-experienced compartments could not be compared conclusively. As age increased, observed TCR beta diversity per million T cells dropped in a roughly linear way, and a significant reduction was already evident by age 40. Estimates of total diversity based on one million sequenced T cells were considered lower bounds and underestimates. Because the CMV infection status of the donors was unknown, age-related changes in expanded clonotypes may potentially have been confounded. The percentage of naive T cells measured by flow cytometry correlated strongly with observed TCR beta diversity.

Library prep was done by 5' RACE. Sequencing relied on an Illumina HiSeq 2500. A second 7 to 11 cycle PCR used a sample-barcoded 5' primer and a J-beta primer mix. A unique molecular identifier was introduced onto each TCR beta cDNA molecule by a template-switch 5' adaptor carrying 12 random nucleotides. Each sample yielded at least 2.5 million CDR3-containing paired-end reads. First-strand cDNA synthesis was performed from all RNA using the Mint cDNA synthesis kit, with priming by a TRBC-specific oligonucleotide. Following uracil-DNA glycosylase treatment, all cDNA underwent a first 18-cycle PCR with the universal primers M1SS and BC2_uni_R. As for the original processing: For normalization, 1 million high-quality reads, each with a distinct molecular identifier, were randomly selected from each sample. Instead of being binned into consensus sequences, reads that shared molecular identifiers were thrown out. CDR3 identification, clonotype clustering and error correction used MiTCR with a Q25 quality threshold and the strictest error-elimination algorithm. A nonparametric unseen species model with Euler transformation was used to estimate lower-bound total TCR beta diversity. TCRdb reran the public reads through fastp at Q25 and MiXCR, keeping productive beta chains. Every entry covers one CDR3 protein and lists the most common genes and DNA from its rows. What appears here as the V and J calls and clone size reflects TCRdb's work, not the paper's. For this sample there are 1,300,000 or so distinct CDR3 sequences; approximately 63% appear just once. The ten largest account for approximately 7% of the sample.

Systemically healthy Caucasian individuals from Russia, 35 to 40 in total and aged roughly 6 to 100 years, were included as donors. Each donor gave approximately 9.3 milliliters of peripheral blood, collected into EDTA-treated Vacutainer tubes. Ficoll-Paque density-gradient centrifugation was used to isolate PBMCs, with at least 7 million obtained per sample. Total RNA, at least 6 micrograms per sample, was extracted from PBMCs with Trizol reagent. The percentages of naive CD45RAhigh/CD27high T cells were determined by flow cytometry on a PBMC aliquot from every donor. The trim is 6 bases for V and 1 base for J, with a gap of 0 bases between the germline ends. The CDR3 has 9 amino acids, counting the end cysteine and phenylalanine. Here the CDR3 DNA is all that survives: 27 bases in frame from base 1. From the germline V gene (reference sequence), CDR1 is DFQATT and CDR2 is SNEGSKA.

The material sequenced was blood. The chain joins TRBV20-1 to TRBJ2-5, with the D gene uncertain. The sequence derives from a man aged 18 to 29 in good health. CDR3 reads: CSAQETQYF. The DNA is as follows: TGCAGTGCCCAAGAGACCCAGTACTTC.